The entry that follows covers one TCR beta chain sequence. These data come from a study of cytomegalovirus exposure and HLA in healthy donors. 60 Vbeta and 13 Jbeta primers were used in PCR. TCRdb's table, derived via immunoSEQ multiplex PCR, lists solely in-frame clones and lacks some. The sample lists over 150,000 clones, roughly 89% seen once, with under 0.95% in the top ten. The CDR3 is 14 amino acids. J was trimmed by 3 bases and V by 5 bases; bases with no gene match: 6. The germline V gene encodes CDR1 KGHSH and CDR2 LQKENI. The gene calls are TRBV18 and TRBJ2-7; 8 positions agree with TRBD1. This TCR was recovered from a woman aged 30 to 39 in good health and CMV-seronegative. Sequencing was performed on PBMCs. The CDR3 DNA follows: TGTGCCAGCTCAGGGGACAGGTTTCGCTACGAGCAGTACTTC. Translating gives CASSGDRFRYEQYF.